Sequencing of this T cell receptor (beta chain) was carried out in a study of control samples from healthy donors and cancer patients. The table came from immunoSEQ multiplex PCR; TCRdb's copy has only in-frame clones and leaves some out. The sample contains fewer than 200,000 clones, over 85% of which appear only once. The clonotype comes from a woman aged 55-69 years in good health. Material for sequencing was blood.

This CDR3 is CASSVGRATKGYGYTF. DNA of the CDR3: TGTGCCAGCAGCGTAGGGAGAGCCACTAAGGGCTATGGCTACACCTTC. The chain has TRBV9 and TRBJ1-2; D is unresolved. CDR1 and CDR2 (germline): SGDLS, YYNGEE. This CDR3 has 16 residues. Deletions cut 0 bases from V and 4 bases from J, with 16 bases between.